This record covers a single TCR beta chain. CDR1 and CDR2 from the germline V gene are SQVTM and ANQGSEA. V lost 5 bases and J 0 bases, leaving 17 bases between the germline ends. The CDR3 is 16 amino acids. These data belong to a study of blood T cell repertoires in COVID-19. About the research overall: Sites across the United States, Italy and Spain contributed samples from acute and convalescent COVID-19.

Method: immunoSEQ multiplex PCR; TCRdb's copy keeps in-frame clones and lacks some. The sample records 400,000 or so clones, 90% being singletons. Participants were aged roughly 18 to 89 years, lived in about two dozen US areas, and enrolled virtually. Clinical history reported by participants formed the basis on which cohorts were assigned. This chain connects TRBV29-1 to TRBJ1-5, with D possibly TRBD1 on 6 matching bases. Input material: PBMCs or T cells enriched from blood (not recorded which). This TCR came from a man aged 18-30 years who had recovered from COVID-19. The CDR3, as DNA: TGCAGCGTTCTCCCGGACAGCGGCGGTAGCAATCAGCCCCAGCATTTT. Protein product: CSVLPDSGGSNQPQHF.